The 11 T cell receptor beta chains below were found in one sample sequenced in a study of OX40 agonist ivuxolimab in advanced cancers. Assay used: immunoSEQ multiplex PCR; TCRdb lists only in-frame clones, some missing. The sample records about 79,000 clones, around 91% being singletons. The source was CD4+ or CD8+ T cells sorted from blood, collected in a trial of the OX40 agonist ivuxolimab. These receptors were taken from an adult with an advanced solid tumor such as melanoma, head and neck, liver or kidney cancer.

The chain employs TRBV6-6 and TRBJ2-6, with D unresolved. V lost 7 bases to trimming and J lost 1 base, with 8 bases between them. Germline assignment: CDR1 MNHNY and CDR2 SVGAGI (reference sequence). The CDR3 covers 14 residues. CDR3 DNA sequence: TGTGCCAGCAAAGGGATGTCTGGGGCCAACGTCCTGACTTTC. As protein: CASKGMSGANVLTF.

This clone came up once. The DNA for the CDR3 is TGTGCCAGCAGCGCCCTACAGGGGAGCTCCTATAATTCACCCCTCCACTTT. It encodes CASSALQGSSYNSPLHF. The rearrangement links TRBV5-5 to TRBJ1-6; 7 positions match TRBD1. CDR1 is SGHKS and CDR2 is YYEKEE in the germline V gene (reference sequence). With 4 bases clipped from V and 0 bases from J, the junction kept 7 bases outside the gene matches. The CDR3 length is 17 residues.

V and J are TRBV7-2 and TRBJ1-6; D is possibly TRBD1 (5 bases). Germline values: CDR1 SGHTA, CDR2 FQGNSA. This CDR3 is built from 15 residues. V lost 5 bases and J 4 bases, leaving 12 bases between the germline ends. The CDR3 DNA follows: TGTGCCAGCAGCCACCAAAGACAGTATAATTCACCCCTCCACTTT. Translating gives CASSHQRQYNSPLHF.

The chain uses TRBV7-9 and TRBJ1-4; no clear D gene. The length of the CDR3 is 17 residues. Trimming cost V 4 bases and J 3 bases, with 18 bases left between them. Germline V gives CDR1 SEHNR, CDR2 FQNEAQ (reference sequence). CDR3 nucleotides: TGTGCCAGCAGCTCCCGTTTCTTGGAGGGAGCTAATGAAAAACTGTTTTTT. Protein sequence: CASSSRFLEGANEKLFF.

The chain couples TRBV5-1 to TRBJ1-1, with 8 bases that match TRBD1. V shed 0 bases and J 5 bases; nucleotides not matched to a gene: 9. This CDR3 region has 16 residues. Germline V lookup: CDR1 SGHRS, CDR2 YFSETQ. The CDR3 nucleotides read TGCGCCAGCAGCTTGGTGTCAGGGGGCCTAAAGACTGAAGCTTTCTTT. Residues: CASSLVSGGLKTEAFF. Based on the CDR3 plus reference TRBV5-1 and TRBJ1-1, the full variable domain is KAGVTQTPRYLIKTRGQQVTLSCSPISGHRSVSWYQQTPGQGLQFLFEYFSETQRNKGNFPGRFSGRQFSNSRSEMNVSTLELGDSALYLCASSLVSGGLKTEAFFGQGTRLTVV.

The V call is TRBV6-1, the J call TRBJ1-5; D possibly corresponds to TRBD1 (5 bases). The CDR3 runs to 14 residues. V was clipped by 6 bases and J by 0 bases, with 9 bases between them. CDR1 and CDR2 (germline): MNHNS, SASEGT. For the CDR3, the DNA is TGTGCCAGCAGGGGGGGGTCTAGCAATCAGCCCCAGCATTTT. This translates into CASRGGSSNQPQHF.

As regards this clone: A read error may produce the germline difference seen at one junction end. V usage is TRBV10-2 and J usage is TRBJ2-3, with D perhaps matching TRBD1 (6 bases). This CDR3 is built from 14 residues. In germline, CDR1 is WSHSY, CDR2 SAAADI. CDR3 bases: TGTGCCAGCAACTTACAGGGCAGCACAGATACGCAGTATTTT. Amino acids: CASNLQGSTDTQYF.

CDR3 sequence (DNA): TGTGCCAGCTGGGGGTCGAACACCGGGGAGCTGTTTTTT. Translating gives CASWGSNTGELFF. V usage is TRBV28 and J usage is TRBJ2-2; D tentatively fits TRBD1 or TRBD2 (5 bases each). Germline CDR1 reads MDHEN; CDR2 reads SYDVKM. This CDR3 has 13 amino acids. The ends were cut back, 8 bases at V and 0 bases at J, with 7 bases in the middle.

The chain joins TRBV7-3 to TRBJ2-6, with a weak D call TRBD2 (5 bases). V was clipped by 2 bases and J by 0 bases, with 5 bases between them. Per germline, CDR1 SGHTA and CDR2 FQGTGA. There are 15 residues in the CDR3. CDR3 bases: TGTGCCAGCAGCTTAGGGAGCTCTGGGGCCAACGTCCTGACTTTC. This encodes CASSLGSSGANVLTF.

The V call is TRBV2, the J call TRBJ2-2; D is ambiguous. CDR1 and CDR2 from the germline V gene are SNHLY and FYNNEI. CDR3 size: 13 residues. V lost 1 base, J lost 3 bases, and 3 bases lay in between. The CDR3 loop reads CASSEGHTGELFF. The CDR3 nucleotides read TGTGCCAGCAGTGAAGGTCACACCGGGGAGCTGTTTTTT. Full variable domain (outside the CDR3, taken from reference TRBV2 and TRBJ2-2): EPEVTQTPSHQVTQMGQEVILRCVPISNHLYFYWYRQILGQKVEFLVSFYNNEISEKSEIFDDQFSVERPDGSNFTLKIRSTKLEDSAMYFCASSEGHTGELFFGEGSRLTVL.

The chain has TRBV20-1 and TRBJ2-4; D is ambiguous. Germline loops: CDR1 DFQATT, CDR2 SNEGSKA (reference sequence). The V end lost 5 bases, the J end lost 7 bases, and 9 bases lay between the germline ends. The CDR3 has 11 amino acids. As DNA, the CDR3 is TGCAGTGCTCCCGCCGGGAACATTCAGTACTTC. Encoded protein: CSAPAGNIQYF.